This T cell receptor (beta chain) appears in the sequencing data of a study of T cell clonotyping in hematopoietic cell transplantation. Study observations and caveats: No sorting was done, leaving CD4 and CD8 contributions mixed. Recipient TCR diversity dropped after transplant; expanded clonotypes rose from day 30 to 180.

Clones were read by immunoSEQ multiplex PCR, and TCRdb kept only the in-frame ones, dropping some. Among under 15,000 clones listed, about 86% were seen once. Blood collection times were about day -28 and days 30, 100, 180 posttransplant. This clone came up once. The antigen is not known. The specimen was PBMCs, collected 100 days after allogeneic stem cell transplant. This TCR was sampled from a female patient aged 40 to 55 who had an allogeneic stem cell transplant from a related donor, so T cells may come from the graft donor. Some clones in this sample may be carry-over from other donors' samples.

The CDR3 region is CASSPLRQADYEQYF. CDR3 bases: TGTGCCAGCAGTCCCCTACGACAGGCGGACTACGAGCAGTACTTC. The chain employs TRBV27 and TRBJ2-7; TRBD1 might be the D (6 bases). The CDR3 consists of 15 residues. V lost 5 bases and J lost 3, with 17 bases in between. Germline CDR1 MNHEY, CDR2 SMNVEV (reference sequence).